The 20 T cell receptor beta chains presented below share a single source sample, sequenced in a study of T cells expressing NK-cell markers. After re-calling the 5' RACE reads, TCRdb lists one entry per CDR3 protein, DNA absent. The sample table sets out about 440,000 distinct CDR3 sequences. The material sequenced was blood T cells: a sorted CD56 or NKG2C T cell subset, CD4+ or CD8+ T cells, or bulk PBMC T cells (not recorded which). These receptors came from a woman between 18 and 75 years old in good health.

V is TRBV12-3 or TRBV12-4 and J is TRBJ2-2; TCRdb gives TRBD1 as the D gene, but with no DNA this cannot be confirmed. CDR3 length: 16 residues. Here the CDR3 reads CASSGGALLSTGELFF.

The chain links TRBV6-1 to TRBJ2-1; without DNA, the TCRdb call of TRBD1 cannot be checked. The CDR3 is 14 amino acids. Germline V gene data show CDR1 as MNHNS and CDR2 as SASEGT. The CDR3 loop is CASSGIQGANEQFF.

This chain uses TRBV5-1 with TRBJ2-2; as DNA is missing, the TRBD2 call by TCRdb cannot be tested. This CDR3 region has 16 residues. Germline CDR1 SGHRS, CDR2 YFSETQ. The CDR3 sequence is CASSLELAGNTGELFF.

The V call is TRBV29-1, the J call TRBJ1-1; without DNA, the TCRdb call of TRBD1 cannot be checked. CDR3 size: 13 residues. CDR1 and CDR2 (germline): SQVTM, ANQGSEA. This CDR3 is CSVEGALNTEAFF.

The chain uses TRBV27 and TRBJ1-6. The germline CDR1 and CDR2 sequences are MNHEY and SMNVEV (reference sequence). The CDR3 runs 13 residues. The CDR3 here is CASSLQSYSPLHF.

This rearrangement joins TRBV4-3 to TRBJ1-2. CDR1 and CDR2 from the germline V gene are LGHNA and YSLEER. The CDR3 runs 14 residues. CDR3: CASSQDRRLGGYTF.

V gene TRBV7-2 combines with J gene TRBJ1-1. From germline, CDR1 is SGHTA and CDR2 FQGNSA. The CDR3 loop spans 11 amino acids. The CDR3 spells CASSPPEGAFF.

This chain connects TRBV6-1 to TRBJ2-5; the D gene TCRdb calls, TRBD2, cannot be checked with no DNA. CDR3 length: 19 residues. Per the germline V gene, CDR1 is MNHNS and CDR2 is SASEGT. This chain's CDR3 is CASSVSREISGKIGETQYF.

The chain employs TRBV5-1 and TRBJ1-2; the TCRdb call, TRBD1, lacks DNA for checking. CDR1 is SGHRS and CDR2 is YFSETQ in the germline V gene. There are 13 residues in the CDR3. This CDR3 is CASSLEGGYGYTF.

This chain joins TRBV24-1 and TRBJ2-2; TCRdb picks TRBD1, but there is no DNA to check that call. The CDR3 has 16 residues. Germline V lookup: CDR1 KGHDR, CDR2 SFDVKD. The CDR3 loop reads CATSDRDRVITGELFF.

The chain uses TRBV4-3 and TRBJ2-1; TCRdb proposes TRBD2, but this gene call is untestable without DNA. Germline V CDR1 and CDR2: LGHNA, YSLEER. CDR3 length: 16 residues. The CDR3 loop reads CASSQVGRAPGSEQFF.

V usage is TRBV27 and J usage is TRBJ2-3. The germline CDR1 and CDR2 sequences are MNHEY and SMNVEV (reference sequence). The CDR3 has 14 residues. CDR3 residues: CASSRVSGTDTQYF.

The rearrangement joins TRBV5-5 to TRBJ1-1. This CDR3 is 15 amino acids long. Germline CDR1 reads SGHKS; CDR2 reads YYEKEE (reference sequence). The CDR3 sequence: CASSFMPGGDTEAFF.

J is TRBJ2-7 and V is TRBV5-6; the D gene TCRdb calls, TRBD1, cannot be checked with no DNA. Germline V lookup: CDR1 SGHDT, CDR2 YYEEEE. This CDR3 region has 14 residues. The CDR3 is CASSLVWGTYEQYF.

The CDR3 sequence is CSVWTGRNEKLFF. The chain uses TRBV29-1 and TRBJ1-4; the D call of TRBD1 rests on TCRdb alone, since no DNA is present to check it. Germline V gives CDR1 SQVTM, CDR2 ANQGSEA. This CDR3 comprises 13 residues.

V gene TRBV6-4 combines with J gene TRBJ1-2; as DNA is missing, the TRBD1 call by TCRdb cannot be tested. The CDR3 loop spans 13 amino acids. CDR1 is MRHNA and CDR2 is SNTAGT in the germline V gene. CDR3 in amino acids: CASSPGRPYGYTF.

The CDR3 sequence is CSGSLARSAPQETQYF. The genes are TRBV20-1 and TRBJ2-5; checking the TCRdb D call of TRBD2 is not possible without DNA. This CDR3 has 16 amino acids. Germline V gene lookup returns CDR1 DFQATT and CDR2 SNEGSKA (reference sequence).

This sequence joins TRBV19 and TRBJ2-5; there is no DNA to check the TCRdb D call of TRBD2. Germline loops: CDR1 LNHDA, CDR2 SQIVND (reference sequence). This CDR3 region has 15 residues. The CDR3 spells CASTVDSRGGETQYF.

The CDR3 here is CASTDRGTNYGYTF. The chain joins TRBV5-1 to TRBJ1-2; TCRdb lists TRBD1, though no DNA is available to test this call. Looked up from germline, CDR1 is SGHRS and CDR2 is YFSETQ. The CDR3 covers 14 residues.

This chain uses TRBV18 with TRBJ1-2; TCRdb returns TRBD1, unconfirmable since there is no DNA. Looked up from germline, CDR1 is KGHSH and CDR2 is LQKENI. The CDR3 is made up of 14 amino acids. The CDR3 is CASSATGVKDGYTF.